This T cell receptor beta chain was identified during a study of CD4+ T cells in melanoma. Study-wide points: In melanoma, neoantigen-specific CD4+ T cells reportedly differed in differentiation state. A reported correlation linked neoantigen-specific CD4+ T cells to CD8+, macrophage and B cell function.

Data came from immunoSEQ multiplex PCR; TCRdb stores just in-frame clones and leaves some out. The sample has more than 20,000 clones, about 80% seen once. CDR3 size: 12 residues. Trimming took 2 bases from V and 4 from J, leaving 6 bases between them. The germline V gene encodes CDR1 SNHLY and CDR2 FYNNEI. Concerning this clone: Its antigen remains unknown.

Sequencing used cells from a culture (not recorded whether cultured in vitro). The chain links TRBV2 to TRBJ2-7; D unclear. The receptor was isolated from a human donor with melanoma. The CDR3: CASSESGYEQYF. The CDR3 nucleotides are TGTGCCAGCAGTGAATCCGGTTACGAGCAGTACTTC.